A selection of T cell receptor beta chains follows, all from one sample in a study of CD8 T cells in Susac syndrome. TCRdb used MiXCR to reprocess the immunoSEQ multiplex PCR reads, holding one entry per CDR3 protein. The table records about 73,000 distinct CDR3 sequences, about 94% of them present only once. Material: CD8+ T cells from PBMCs. The source of these receptors is a human donor with multiple sclerosis. CDR3s include the opening cysteine and the closing phenylalanine or tryptophan. Fields, in order: CDR3 DNA, CDR3 protein, J gene, D gene, V gene, CDR3 length, clone size. A D gene is named only where the DNA matches it firmly. Some rows have no size entry. The others give once, few or many, or a class for an expanded clone.

TGTGCCAGCAGTTTAAATCCGGGTATGACTGAAGCTTTCTTT | CASSLNPGMTEAFF | TRBJ1-1 | - | TRBV12-3/TRBV12-4 | 14 | -
TGCAGCTCGAAGGGGACGTCCGTTAACACTGAAGCTTTCTTT | CSSKGTSVNTEAFF | TRBJ1-1 | - | TRBV29-1 | 14 | once
TGCAGTGCTGCCCCGCGTCGGGGCTGGAACACCGGGGAGCTGTTTTTT | CSAAPRRGWNTGELFF | TRBJ2-2 | - | TRBV20-1 | 16 | -
TGTGCCATGCATAGCGGGTATGAAGATACGCAGTATTTT | CAMHSGYEDTQYF | TRBJ2-3 | TRBD2 | TRBV10-3 | 13 | -
TGTGCCAGTGAGGGGGGAGGTGAAAAACTGTTTTTT | CASEGGGEKLFF | TRBJ1-4 | - | TRBV19 | 12 | once
TGTGCCATCAGTGATGGAGGACTCCTCTCCTACGAGCAGTACTTC | CAISDGGLLSYEQYF | TRBJ2-7 | - | TRBV10-3 | 15 | -
TGTGCCAGCAGCACGGGACTGCTGGTCGATGAGCAGTTCTTC | CASSTGLLVDEQFF | TRBJ2-1 | - | TRBV5-4 | 14 | -
TGTGCCAGCTCACCGGGTGGTTCTAGCACAGATACGCAGTATTTT | CASSPGGSSTDTQYF | TRBJ2-3 | - | TRBV18 | 15 | -
TGTGCCAGCAGCGACAACACAGATACGCAGTATTTT | CASSDNTDTQYF | TRBJ2-3 | - | TRBV7-8 | 12 | -
TGTGCCAGCAGCCAAGTAGAGAGGGATACGCAGTATTTT | CASSQVERDTQYF | TRBJ2-3 | - | TRBV4-2 | 13 | -
TGTGCCAGTAGCGCGGATGGGACTAATGAAAAACTGTTTTTT | CASSADGTNEKLFF | TRBJ1-4 | - | TRBV19 | 14 | -
TGTGCCAGCAGCTCCCCTCAGGGGAATGAGCAGTTCTTC | CASSSPQGNEQFF | TRBJ2-1 | - | TRBV7-9 | 13 | -
TGTGCCAGCAGCTTACGACAGGGGGCTGACCCCGGGGCCAACGTCCTGACTTTC | CASSLRQGADPGANVLTF | TRBJ2-6 | TRBD1 | TRBV13 | 18 | -
TGTGCCAGCAGCTTAGGATCCCTAGATAACTATGGCTACACCTTC | CASSLGSLDNYGYTF | TRBJ1-2 | - | TRBV7-9 | 15 | -